Listed here are 27 T cell receptor beta chains from one sample, sequenced in a study of T cell responses to AZD1222 COVID-19 vaccine. Profiled with immunoSEQ multiplex PCR; TCRdb holds only in-frame clones, not every one. The sample carries roughly 140,000 clones, 90% to 95% recorded once. This specimen consisted of peripheral blood, obtained on day 0 of AZD1222 vaccination. These receptors originate from an adult in good health.

The chain joins TRBV28 to TRBJ1-3; the D gene is possibly TRBD1 (5 bases). Germline lookup yields CDR1 MDHEN and CDR2 SYDVKM. The CDR3 is made up of 16 amino acids. V lost 1 base and J lost 0, with 10 bases in between. CDR3 loop: CASSLYDSPSGNTIYF. In nucleotides, the CDR3 is TGTGCCAGCAGTTTATATGACAGTCCCTCTGGAAACACCATATATTTT.

The V call is TRBV7-2, the J call TRBJ1-5; TRBD1 aligns across 7 bases. The CDR3 contains 14 residues. Germline CDR1 and CDR2: SGHTA and FQGNSA. With V trimmed by 9 bases and J by 1 base, 6 bases remained unmatched. The CDR3 DNA sequence: TGTGCCAGTCTCCTACAGGGGAGCAATCAGCCCCAGCATTTT. This encodes CASLLQGSNQPQHF. Full variable domain (rest looked up from reference TRBV7-2 and TRBJ1-5): GAGVSQSPSNKVTEKGKDVELRCDPISGHTALYWYRQSLGQGLEFLIYFQGNSAPDKSGLPSDRFSAERTGGSVSTLTIQRTQQEDSAVYLCASLLQGSNQPQHFGDGTRLSIL.

The rearrangement uses TRBV28 and TRBJ1-1; D call uncertain. The CDR3 spans 14 residues. V was clipped by 5 bases and J by 7 bases, with 17 bases between them. CDR1 is MDHEN, CDR2 SYDVKM, per germline. CDR3 DNA: TGTGCCAGCAGTCCTGCCAAACCCGGGGTTGAAGCTTTCTTT. Its translation is CASSPAKPGVEAFF.

The rearrangement uses TRBV5-1 and TRBJ2-2; maybe TRBD1 (6 bases). The CDR3 contains 14 residues. Trimming shortened V by 6 bases and J by 6 bases, and 15 bases separated the two germline ends. In germline, CDR1 is SGHRS, CDR2 YFSETQ. For the CDR3, the DNA is TGCGCCAGCACCACAGGGATTTGGGCCGGGGAGCTGTTTTTT. This encodes CASTTGIWAGELFF.

The chain employs TRBV12-3 or TRBV12-4 and TRBJ1-1; 7 bases line up with TRBD1. This CDR3 is built from 13 residues. The V segment lost 8 bases and the J segment 5 bases; nucleotides outside the gene matches: 8. The CDR3 DNA follows: TGTGCCAGCGACAGGGAGGGCATGACTGAAGCTTTCTTT. Protein: CASDREGMTEAFF.

The chain employs TRBV4-1 and TRBJ1-2, with unresolved D. Looked up from germline, CDR1 is MGHRA and CDR2 is YSYEKL. V lost 1 base and J 1 base, leaving 10 bases between the germline ends. The CDR3 consists of 15 residues. CDR3 protein: CASSQGTENNYGYTF. CDR3 bases: TGCGCCAGCAGCCAAGGAACAGAGAATAACTATGGCTACACCTTC.

The V gene is TRBV7-9, the J gene TRBJ1-4; D call uncertain. Germline assignment: CDR1 SEHNR and CDR2 FQNEAQ (reference sequence). With 2 bases removed from V and 7 bases from J, the gap between germline ends came to 14 bases. This CDR3 comprises 15 residues. The CDR3 DNA follows: TGTGCCAGCAGCTTACAAGGCAGAGGCGTTGAAAAACTGTTTTTT. This translates into CASSLQGRGVEKLFF.

This chain uses TRBV5-5 with TRBJ1-2, with TRBD1 identical over 7 bases. Per germline, CDR1 SGHKS and CDR2 YYEKEE (reference sequence). The CDR3 contains 13 residues. V dropped 4 bases and J dropped 3; count of bases not matched to a gene: 3. The CDR3 nucleotides read TGTGCCAGCAGCCCAGACAGGGACTATGGCTACACCTTC. As protein: CASSPDRDYGYTF.

The V gene is TRBV12-3 or TRBV12-4, the J gene TRBJ2-5; no definite D call. V lost 3 bases and J lost 5, with 4 bases in between. The CDR3 spans 11 residues. CDR3 nucleotides: TGTGCCAGCAGTTTGTATGAGACCCAGTACTTC. Its translation is CASSLYETQYF.

In its sample, this clone was seen once. The V gene is TRBV28, the J gene TRBJ1-6, with D uncertain. The CDR3 is made up of 12 amino acids. The V end lost 6 bases, the J end lost 7 bases, and 7 bases lay between the germline ends. CDR1 MDHEN and CDR2 SYDVKM come from the germline V gene. CDR3 bases: TGTGCCAGCAGGACGAGGAATTCACCCCTCCACTTT. It translates to CASRTRNSPLHF.

The V gene is TRBV2, the J gene TRBJ2-1; maybe TRBD2 (5 bases). Germline CDR1 and CDR2: SNHLY and FYNNEI. V lost 2 bases, J lost 5 bases, and 13 bases lay in between. The CDR3 covers 15 residues. This CDR3 reads CASSESSSRDNEQFF. In nucleotides, the CDR3 is TGTGCCAGCAGTGAATCGTCTAGCCGTGACAATGAGCAGTTCTTC.

Here the CDR3 reads CASSLGDRFNTEAFF. Written as DNA, the CDR3 is TGTGCCAGCAGCTTGGGGGACAGATTCAACACTGAAGCTTTCTTT. The rearrangement joins TRBV5-5 to TRBJ1-1; TRBD1 agrees at 7 bases. This CDR3 region has 15 residues. The germline V gene has CDR1 SGHKS and CDR2 YYEKEE (reference sequence). With 0 bases clipped from V and 2 bases from J, the junction kept 4 bases outside the gene matches.

CDR3: CASSFSDYSYEQYF. The CDR3 nucleotides read TGTGCCAGCAGTTTTAGCGACTACTCCTACGAGCAGTACTTC. The rearrangement joins TRBV28 to TRBJ2-7; weak D call: TRBD2 (5 bases). Trimming took 3 bases from V and 0 from J, leaving 9 bases between them. The germline gives CDR1 MDHEN, CDR2 SYDVKM. CDR3 length equals 14 residues.

V is TRBV2 and J is TRBJ2-2; 12 bases are shared with TRBD2. The CDR3 covers 15 residues. Germline loops: CDR1 SNHLY, CDR2 FYNNEI. V dropped 5 bases and J dropped 6; count of bases not matched to a gene: 4. This chain's CDR3 is CASSKLAGGAGELFF. The CDR3 bases are TGTGCCAGCAGTAAACTAGCGGGAGGAGCCGGGGAGCTGTTTTTT.

The J gene is TRBJ2-7, the V gene TRBV4-1; 13 bases agree with TRBD2. CDR1 MGHRA and CDR2 YSYEKL come from the germline V gene. The V gene end was trimmed by 1 base and the J gene end by 2 bases; junction bases not matched to a gene: 5. The CDR3 has 17 residues. CDR3 bases: TGCGCCAGCAGCCAAGGGACTAGCGGGAGTTCTCCCTACGAGCAGTACTTC. Its translation: CASSQGTSGSSPYEQYF.

V and J are TRBV27 and TRBJ2-7; 11 positions agree with TRBD1. Germline V gene lookup returns CDR1 MNHEY and CDR2 SMNVEV (reference sequence). The CDR3 totals 15 residues. J gave up 2 bases and V 2 bases, and 2 bases lay outside the gene matches. DNA of the CDR3: TGTGCCAGCAGTTTAAGGGGACAGGGGGCCTACGAGCAGTACTTC. Translation gives CASSLRGQGAYEQYF.

V is TRBV3-1 (or the pseudogene TRBV3-2) and J is TRBJ1-4, with 9 bases aligning to TRBD1. The CDR3 loop spans 16 amino acids. Germline V gene lookup returns CDR1 LGHDT and CDR2 YNNKEL (reference sequence). V dropped 2 bases and J dropped 3; count of bases not matched to a gene: 4. CDR3 nucleotide sequence: TGTGCCAGCAGCCAAACCGGGACAGGGTCTAATGAAAAACTGTTTTTT. Protein product: CASSQTGTGSNEKLFF.

This clone was detected only once. The V gene is TRBV7-8, the J gene TRBJ1-5; a weak D match, TRBD1 (6 bases). Germline CDR1 is SGHVS and CDR2 is FQNEAQ. Trimming removed 1 base at V and 9 bases at J, with 16 bases between. This CDR3 region has 15 residues. CDR3: CASSLVTETGWPQHF. Here the CDR3 DNA reads TGTGCCAGCAGCTTAGTAACCGAGACAGGTTGGCCCCAGCATTTT.

The chain carries TRBV14 and TRBJ2-7; maybe TRBD1 (7 bases). CDR3 length: 15 residues. Germline values: CDR1 SGHDN, CDR2 FVKESK. Trimming cost V 6 bases and J 2 bases, with 17 bases left between them. Written as DNA, the CDR3 is TGTGCCAGCAGTCAACGTCGCGGGACAGCCTACGAGCAGTACTTC. As protein: CASSQRRGTAYEQYF. Full variable domain (rest looked up from reference TRBV14 and TRBJ2-7): EAGVTQFPSHSVIEKGQTVTLRCDPISGHDNLYWYRRVMGKEIKFLLHFVKESKQDESGMPNNRFLAERTGGTYSTLKVQPAELEDSGVYFCASSQRRGTAYEQYFGPGTRLTVT.

This chain links TRBV28 with TRBJ2-7; D may be TRBD1 or TRBD2 (5 bases each). Germline V gene lookup returns CDR1 MDHEN and CDR2 SYDVKM. CDR3 length: 17 residues. V shed 2 bases and J shed 7 bases, with 24 bases lying between them. CDR3 in DNA: TGTGCCAGCAGTTTAAGAAGAAGGGGTCCTACTACGGGGGAGCAGTACTTC. Translated: CASSLRRRGPTTGEQYF.

This clone is a singleton in its sample. The chain is built from TRBV7-8 and TRBJ2-7; 7 nucleotides agree with TRBD1. The V and J ends lost 1 base and 1 base, in that order; junction bases with no gene match: 4. The CDR3 is 15 amino acids. Germline V gives CDR1 SGHVS, CDR2 FQNEAQ. CDR3 DNA sequence: TGTGCCAGCAGCTTAGACAGGGGAGCTTCCTACGAGCAGTACTTC. Its translation is CASSLDRGASYEQYF.

The J gene is TRBJ2-1, the V gene TRBV7-2; D call uncertain. The germline V gene encodes CDR1 SGHTA and CDR2 FQGNSA. V was cut by 5 bases and J by 0 bases, with 8 bases left in between. The CDR3 covers 14 residues. CDR3 in DNA: TGTGCCAGCAGCCGCGGAAACTCCTACAATGAGCAGTTCTTC. Protein product: CASSRGNSYNEQFF.

The J gene is TRBJ1-5, the V gene TRBV30; TRBD1 might be the D (5 bases). The CDR3 totals 17 residues. Between the trimmed V and J ends, which lost 5 bases and 0 bases, there was a span of 20 bases. CDR1 and CDR2 (germline): GTSNPN, SVGIG (reference sequence). The CDR3: CAWARQPAPYSNQPQHF. The CDR3 DNA follows: TGTGCCTGGGCTCGACAGCCCGCCCCATATAGCAATCAGCCCCAGCATTTT.

The chain couples TRBV3-1 (or the pseudogene TRBV3-2) to TRBJ2-5; 8 positions agree with TRBD2. The CDR3 sequence is 15 residues long. The V segment lost 1 base and the J segment 9 bases; nucleotides outside the gene matches: 10. Germline CDR1 LGHDT, CDR2 YNNKEL (reference sequence). CDR3 bases: TGTGCCAGCAGCCAAGTGTTAGCGGGGCCTGGGTCCCAGTACTTC. It is translated as CASSQVLAGPGSQYF.

The count of this clone is one. The V call is TRBV4-2, the J call TRBJ1-5; TRBD1 is a possible D gene (6 bases). This CDR3 is built from 17 residues. Germline-derived CDR1 and CDR2 are LGHNA and YNFKEQ. The V and J ends lost 0 bases and 3 bases respectively, with 15 bases between them. The CDR3 reads CASSQEARGLFNQPQHF. CDR3 nucleotides: TGTGCCAGCAGCCAAGAAGCCAGGGGACTATTCAATCAGCCCCAGCATTTT.

The sample holds one count of this clone. The chain links TRBV7-9 to TRBJ1-1; D is uncertain. The germline V gene encodes CDR1 SEHNR and CDR2 FQNEAQ (reference sequence). The CDR3 is 12 residues long. V was clipped by 3 bases and J by 5 bases, with 7 bases between them. Here the CDR3 reads CASSFGFTEAFF. The CDR3 DNA reads as TGTGCCAGCAGCTTCGGATTTACTGAAGCTTTCTTT.

V usage is TRBV5-4 and J usage is TRBJ2-3; TRBD1 agrees at 9 bases. CDR1 and CDR2 from the germline V gene are SGHNT and YYREEE (reference sequence). With 4 bases clipped from V and 4 bases from J, the junction kept 7 bases outside the gene matches. This CDR3 contains 15 residues. This CDR3 is CASSPGQGFADTQYF. The CDR3 region has the DNA TGTGCCAGCAGCCCTGGACAGGGGTTTGCAGATACGCAGTATTTT.